Listed below are T cell receptor beta chains from one sample, sequenced in a study of blood T cell repertoires in COVID-19. Here immunoSEQ multiplex PCR was the method, and the copy in TCRdb shows in-frame clones only, minus some. This table has 400,000 to 450,000 clones, approximately 88% appearing once. The sequenced material came from peripheral blood. All receptors derive from a woman aged 45-59 years with COVID-19, enrolled during active disease. Each CDR3 is given with its conserved first and last residue.

>15|TRBV3-1/TRBV3-2
CASSPRTGLTDTQYF
>18|TRBV10-3
CAISVRRTGFSGANVLTF
>15|TRBV27
CASSFGVPMYNEQFF
>16|TRBV4-1
CASSHPSGGSTDTQYF
>15|TRBV2
CASSVRGGSYNEQFF
>14|TRBV28
CASTAPGKRVYYNF
>13|TRBV11-2
CASSPGQGYGYTF
>12|TRBV10-3
CAISEGENEAFF
>13|TRBV5-6
CASSLGLYYEQYF
>12|TRBV3-1/TRBV3-2
CASSLAADTQYF
>14|TRBV6-5
CATLGQASSYEQYF
>17|TRBV25-1
CASSGGFSGSGANVLTF
>12|TRBV19
CASRQADYGYTF
>18|TRBV24-1
CATSDLSGEKFSYNEQFF
>17|TRBV12-5
CASGLVLQRGKRNGYTF